This paragraph covers one TCR beta chain sequence. The data belong to a study of cytomegalovirus exposure and HLA in healthy donors. Profiling relied on immunoSEQ multiplex PCR, and the TCRdb table lists in-frame clones only, not all of them. Among about 280,000 clones listed, roughly 85% were seen once. This CDR3 has 13 amino acids. V lost 4 bases and J 4 bases, leaving 12 bases between the germline ends. In germline, CDR1 is SGHRS, CDR2 YFSETQ. This clonotype was obtained from a woman younger than 30 in good health and CMV-seronegative. Sequenced material: PBMCs. The chain uses TRBV5-1 and TRBJ2-7; TRBD1 is a possible D gene (7 bases). In DNA form, the CDR3 reads TGCGCCAGCAGCCAGGGGGGTTCGTACGAGCAGTACTTC. Residues: CASSQGGSYEQYF. Full variable domain (remainder filled in from reference TRBV5-1 and TRBJ2-7): KAGVTQTPRYLIKTRGQQVTLSCSPISGHRSVSWYQQTPGQGLQFLFEYFSETQRNKGNFPGRFSGRQFSNSRSEMNVSTLELGDSALYLCASSQGGSYEQYFGPGTRLTVT.